This T cell receptor beta chain stems from a study of beta chain features in type 1 diabetes. Germline lookup yields CDR1 KGHSH and CDR2 LQKENI. The CDR3 spans 15 residues. Trimming took off 2 bases at V and 2 bases at J, with 10 bases between the two ends. Details on this clone: Its antigen is currently unknown.

Isolated RNA was reverse transcribed in full, so expressed TCRB transcripts were sequenced. The table came from immunoSEQ multiplex PCR; TCRdb's copy has only in-frame clones and leaves some out. The top ten hold under 0.04% of the sample, which has about 410,000 clones, approximately 15% seen once. Broader study findings: Any PCR bias toward short templates would affect both groups alike.

The gene calls are TRBV18 and TRBJ2-1; either TRBD1 or TRBD2 may fit D (5 bases each). Sequencing was done on a sample of naive CD4+ T cells from blood. The origin of this receptor is a man aged 30 to 39 in good health. DNA for the CDR3: TGTGCCAGCTCACCAAGAGGGACGGCCTACAATGAGCAGTTCTTC. Translation gives CASSPRGTAYNEQFF.